These 30 T cell receptor beta chains originate from one sample sequenced in a study of Ad26.COV2.S vaccination and SARS-CoV-2 variants. Treatment meaning: 19 received Ad26.COV2.S at low or high dose, single or two shots; 5 received placebo; per-sample allocation not given. Day 63 after the first injection of vaccine or placebo was the sampling time. Generated by immunoSEQ multiplex PCR, the TCRdb table keeps only in-frame clones and is missing some. This sample has approximately 410,000 clones, with 70% to 90% found just once. Sample: peripheral blood, taken in a trial of Ad26.COV2.S vaccine versus placebo. The receptor set was obtained from a person between 18 and 65 years old who received the Ad26.COV2.S COVID-19 vaccine or a placebo.

The CDR3 loop is CASSPGTGVFNTIYF. CDR3 DNA sequence: TGCGCCAGCAGCCCGGGGACAGGGGTCTTTAACACCATATATTTT. V gene TRBV5-1 combines with J gene TRBJ1-3; TRBD1 aligns across 10 bases. V gave up 4 bases and J gave up 7 bases; unmatched junction bases: 8. Germline CDR1 is SGHRS and CDR2 is YFSETQ. This CDR3 has 15 amino acids.

The chain has TRBV10-3 and TRBJ2-5, with 9 bases that match TRBD2. This CDR3 spans 15 amino acids. CDR1 ENHRY and CDR2 SYGVKD come from the germline V gene. Germline trimming cut 0 bases from V and 5 bases from J; bases unmatched to any gene: 4. The CDR3 coding sequence is TGTGCCATCAGTGAGTCGACTAGCGGCTATGAGACCCAGTACTTC. It specifies CAISESTSGYETQYF.

The chain employs TRBV24-1 and TRBJ1-5; D perhaps matches TRBD1 (5 bases). Germline V gene data show CDR1 as KGHDR and CDR2 as SFDVKD. V shed 5 bases and J shed 4 bases, with 8 bases lying between them. The CDR3 extends over 13 amino acids. This CDR3 is CATSGGGNQPQHF. Here the CDR3 DNA reads TGTGCCACCAGTGGGGGGGGGAATCAGCCCCAGCATTTT.

The V gene is TRBV30, the J gene TRBJ2-5; tentatively, D is TRBD1 (5 bases). The CDR3 length is 15 residues. Trimming took 0 bases from V and 4 from J, leaving 15 bases between them. Germline values: CDR1 GTSNPN, CDR2 SVGIG (reference sequence). The CDR3 sequence: CAWSVEGAWRETQYF. CDR3 DNA sequence: TGTGCCTGGAGTGTTGAAGGGGCATGGAGAGAGACCCAGTACTTC. The complete variable domain, with remaining parts taken from reference TRBV30 and TRBJ2-5, reads SQTIHQWPATLVQPVGSPLSLECTVEGTSNPNLYWYRQAAGRGLQLLFYSVGIGQISSEVPQNLSASRPQDRQFILSSKKLLLSDSGFYLCAWSVEGAWRETQYFGPGTRLLVL.

The chain uses TRBV27 and TRBJ2-1, with TRBD2 matching over 14 bases. This CDR3 has 14 amino acids. V was pared by 3 bases and J by 10 bases, with 2 bases of the junction left unmatched. Germline assignment: CDR1 MNHEY and CDR2 SMNVEV (reference sequence). CDR3 sequence: CASSLTSGGAEQFF. CDR3 DNA: TGTGCCAGCAGTTTGACTAGCGGGGGGGCCGAGCAGTTCTTC.

The chain joins TRBV11-2 to TRBJ2-5; D might be TRBD1 (5 bases). Trimming removed 1 base at V and 4 bases at J, with 13 bases between. The germline V gene has CDR1 SGHAT and CDR2 FQNNGV. This CDR3 is built from 15 residues. The CDR3 coding sequence is TGTGCCAGCAGCTTAGTAAATTCCCAGGGAGAGACCCAGTACTTC. Protein: CASSLVNSQGETQYF.

V is TRBV3-1 (or the pseudogene TRBV3-2) and J is TRBJ1-3; possible D gene TRBD1, 5 bases. The CDR3 is 14 amino acids. Looked up from germline, CDR1 is LGHDT and CDR2 is YNNKEL (reference sequence). Deletions cut 1 base from V and 2 bases from J, with 6 bases between. The CDR3 DNA sequence: TGTGCCAGCAGCCAAGTCAGGGCTGGAAACACCATATATTTT. This sequence encodes CASSQVRAGNTIYF.

This clone was counted at least ten times. The genes are TRBV6-2 or TRBV6-3 and TRBJ1-2; no firm D call. Looked up from germline, CDR1 is MNHEY and CDR2 is SVGEGT. This CDR3 comprises 13 residues. The germline V and J ends were trimmed by 2 bases and 6 bases, with 10 bases remaining between them. The CDR3 reads CASSYQERNGYTF. CDR3 sequence (DNA): TGTGCCAGCAGTTACCAAGAAAGGAATGGCTACACCTTC.

V usage is TRBV29-1 and J usage is TRBJ1-2; the D is unclear. In germline, CDR1 is SQVTM, CDR2 ANQGSEA. Trimming cost V 4 bases and J 4 bases, with 10 bases left between them. This CDR3 region has 12 residues. The CDR3 nucleotides are TGCAGCGTTGTAGGGCAGATCTATGGCTACACCTTC. Its translation: CSVVGQIYGYTF.

The CDR3 spells CASNPAGGGDTQYF. The CDR3 DNA is TGTGCCAGTAACCCTGCGGGCGGGGGAGATACGCAGTATTTT. V is TRBV19 and J is TRBJ2-3, with TRBD2 matching over 7 bases. After removal of 7 bases from V and 5 bases from J, the junction contained 9 bases not matched to a gene. This CDR3 spans 14 amino acids. Germline CDR1 reads LNHDA; CDR2 reads SQIVND (reference sequence).

V is TRBV29-1 and J is TRBJ1-1, with D tentatively TRBD1 (6 bases). The V and J ends lost 2 bases and 0 bases respectively, with 10 bases between them. Per germline, CDR1 SQVTM and CDR2 ANQGSEA. The CDR3 has 14 amino acids. The CDR3 DNA is TGCAGCGTTGAAAGGGGACAAGTGAACACTGAAGCTTTCTTT. Translation: CSVERGQVNTEAFF.

The sample holds a few counts of this clone. V gene TRBV9 combines with J gene TRBJ1-6; 8 positions match TRBD1. Trimming at V came to 3 bases and at J to 9 bases, leaving 8 bases not matched to a gene. Germline-derived CDR1 and CDR2 are SGDLS and YYNGEE. CDR3 length: 15 residues. The CDR3 bases are TGTGCCAGCAGCGCGGGGCGGACAGGGAGTTCACCCCTCCACTTT. Protein: CASSAGRTGSSPLHF.

This chain uses TRBV11-2 with TRBJ2-7; 8 nucleotides align to TRBD2. Per germline, CDR1 SGHAT and CDR2 FQNNGV. This CDR3 is 16 amino acids long. V trimming: 3 bases; J trimming: 1 base; junction bases outside the gene matches: 8. This CDR3 is CASSFSGGVVSYEQYF. CDR3 nucleotide sequence: TGTGCCAGCAGCTTCTCGGGAGGGGTAGTATCCTACGAGCAGTACTTC.

The chain recombines TRBV3-1 (or the pseudogene TRBV3-2) with TRBJ2-5; 9 bases align to TRBD2. The CDR3 is 16 amino acids. The V gene end was trimmed by 0 bases and the J gene end by 5 bases; junction bases not matched to a gene: 7. CDR1 LGHDT and CDR2 YNNKEL come from the germline V gene (reference sequence). The CDR3 reads CASSQDLAGLRETQYF. The CDR3 DNA reads as TGTGCCAGCAGCCAAGATCTAGCGGGGCTAAGGGAGACCCAGTACTTC.

The J gene is TRBJ2-3, the V gene TRBV25-1; 9 bases are a match to TRBD1. CDR1 MGHDK and CDR2 SYGVNS come from the germline V gene. Trimming removed 6 bases from V and 4 bases from J; junction bases left unmatched: 5. The CDR3 totals 14 residues. As DNA, the CDR3 is TGTGCCAGCAGGGGACAGGGTTGGGCAGATACGCAGTATTTT. Encoded protein: CASRGQGWADTQYF.

V is TRBV10-3 and J is TRBJ1-2; D unclear. The CDR3 contains 15 residues. CDR1 ENHRY and CDR2 SYGVKD come from the germline V gene. Trimming took 1 base from V and 4 from J, leaving 13 bases between them. CDR3 amino acids: CAISELTYRSYGYTF. CDR3 DNA: TGTGCCATCAGTGAGTTGACTTACAGAAGCTATGGCTACACCTTC.

The chain is built from TRBV7-9 and TRBJ1-3; D is ambiguous. Germline values: CDR1 SEHNR, CDR2 FQNEAQ (reference sequence). The CDR3 loop spans 14 amino acids. V gave up 1 base and J gave up 4 bases, with 8 bases separating them. The CDR3 region is CASSLGKSGNTIYF. Here the CDR3 DNA reads TGTGCCAGCAGCTTAGGGAAATCGGGAAACACCATATATTTT.

The chain carries TRBV5-1 and TRBJ2-3; no reliable D call. Germline V lookup: CDR1 SGHRS, CDR2 YFSETQ. V was cut by 4 bases and J by 3 bases, with 12 bases left in between. The CDR3 runs to 14 residues. CDR3 bases: TGCGCCAGCAGCCGTCCTAGTGCGACAGATACGCAGTATTTT. It translates to CASSRPSATDTQYF.

The gene calls are TRBV28 and TRBJ1-5, with D unresolved. This CDR3 comprises 11 residues. Between the trimmed V and J ends, which lost 6 bases and 7 bases, there was a span of 7 bases. Germline values: CDR1 MDHEN, CDR2 SYDVKM. The CDR3 nucleotides read TGTGCCAGCAGGCAAGGGCAGCCCCAGCATTTT. Translated, it gives CASRQGQPQHF.

This chain uses TRBV5-1 with TRBJ2-7; 10 bases are shared with TRBD2. V was clipped by 4 bases and J by 5 bases; unmatched bases: 12. The CDR3 length is 16 residues. Germline-derived CDR1 and CDR2 are SGHRS and YFSETQ. For the CDR3, the DNA is TGCGCCAGCAGCCGCCGGGAGCGGGGGGGCGTCAACGAGCAGTACTTC. Encoded protein: CASSRRERGGVNEQYF.

The chain couples TRBV13 to TRBJ1-4; 7 nucleotides line up with TRBD1. CDR3 length: 12 amino acids. V lost 2 bases to trimming and J lost 10 bases; unmatched junction nucleotides: 1. Germline CDR1 is PRHDT and CDR2 is FYEKMQ (reference sequence). CDR3 protein: CASSLQGGKLFF. The CDR3 region has the DNA TGTGCCAGCAGCTTACAGGGGGGAAAACTGTTTTTT.

The sample holds many counts of this clone. The chain carries TRBV6-1 and TRBJ2-6; D is ambiguous. The V end was cut by 2 bases, the J end by 1 base, with 6 bases between. Germline loops: CDR1 MNHNS, CDR2 SASEGT. This CDR3 spans 15 amino acids. The CDR3 nucleotides are TGTGCCAGCAGTGAACGGGTGTCTGGGGCCAACGTCCTGACTTTC. Protein product: CASSERVSGANVLTF.

The rearrangement links TRBV7-6 to TRBJ2-7, with D perhaps TRBD1 (5 bases). The CDR3 loop spans 14 amino acids. Per germline, CDR1 SGHVS and CDR2 FNYEAQ. Trimming removed 2 bases at V and 4 bases at J, with 12 bases between. The DNA for the CDR3 is TGTGCCAGCAGCTTAAGACAGACCCCTTACGAGCAGTACTTC. As protein: CASSLRQTPYEQYF. Looking up the rest from reference TRBV7-6 and TRBJ2-7 gives the full variable domain: GAGVSQSPRYKVTKRGQDVALRCDPISGHVSLYWYRQALGQGPEFLTYFNYEAQQDKSGLPNDRFSAERPEGSISTLTIQRTEQRDSAMYRCASSLRQTPYEQYFGPGTRLTVT.

V gene TRBV10-3 combines with J gene TRBJ2-1; 7 nucleotides agree with TRBD1. The junction had 12 bases not matched to a gene; V was cut back by 5 bases and J by 5 bases. Germline values: CDR1 ENHRY, CDR2 SYGVKD. The CDR3 is 16 amino acids. This CDR3 reads CAISFLKGATNNEQFF. As DNA, the CDR3 is TGTGCCATCAGTTTCCTGAAGGGGGCTACGAACAATGAGCAGTTCTTC.

This clone was observed a handful of times. This chain links TRBV30 with TRBJ2-2, with D perhaps TRBD2 (6 bases). With 0 bases removed from V and 5 bases from J, the gap between germline ends came to 10 bases. This CDR3 has 14 residues. Germline V CDR1 and CDR2: GTSNPN, SVGIG (reference sequence). In DNA, the CDR3 is TGTGCCTGGAGTGTGGAGGGTTATACCGGGGAGCTGTTTTTT. It encodes CAWSVEGYTGELFF.

This CDR3 is CASSEGRTATNEKLFF. CDR3 sequence (DNA): TGCGCCAGCAGTGAGGGGAGGACAGCAACTAATGAAAAACTGTTTTTT. The chain is built from TRBV10-1 and TRBJ1-4; D is possibly TRBD1 (6 bases). V gave up 2 bases and J gave up 0 bases, with 10 bases separating them. Germline V gives CDR1 WNHNN, CDR2 SYGVQD (reference sequence). This CDR3 comprises 16 residues.

The chain couples TRBV10-3 to TRBJ1-2; 7 bases fit TRBD1. V gave up 3 bases and J gave up 6 bases; unmatched junction bases: 4. CDR3 size: 13 residues. Germline values: CDR1 ENHRY, CDR2 SYGVKD. CDR3 loop: CAISDDRVNGYTF. The CDR3 DNA reads as TGTGCCATCAGTGACGACAGGGTGAATGGCTACACCTTC.

The chain joins TRBV4-3 to TRBJ2-7, with 7 bases aligning to TRBD1. CDR1 LGHNA and CDR2 YSLEER come from the germline V gene. V lost 3 bases to trimming and J lost 3 bases; unmatched junction nucleotides: 11. The CDR3 extends over 16 amino acids. CDR3 DNA: TGCGCCAGCAGCCAGGACATGGGACAGAGGTACTACGAGCAGTACTTC. This codes for CASSQDMGQRYYEQYF.

This chain joins TRBV27 and TRBJ2-7, with TRBD2 matching 7 bases. CDR3 size: 15 residues. The germline CDR1 and CDR2 sequences are MNHEY and SMNVEV (reference sequence). V lost 4 bases to trimming and J lost 0 bases; unmatched junction nucleotides: 6. The CDR3 here is CASSWQRGSSYEQYF. The CDR3 DNA reads as TGTGCCAGCAGTTGGCAGCGGGGAAGCTCCTACGAGCAGTACTTC.

V gene TRBV6-5 combines with J gene TRBJ1-2; D is undetermined. V lost 2 bases, J lost 1 base, and 5 bases lay in between. The CDR3 length is 13 residues. Germline values: CDR1 MNHEY, CDR2 SVGAGI. CDR3 sequence reads: CASSYGLNYGYTF. CDR3 sequence (DNA): TGTGCCAGCAGTTACGGCCTTAACTATGGCTACACCTTC.